This TCR beta chain was captured in a study of neurological immune-mediated disorders (dated by TCRdb to about 2019). With regard to the full study: Using UMI-based sequencing, the study compared peripheral blood TCR-beta repertoires from patients with HTLV-I-associated myelopathy (HAM/TSP), patients with multiple sclerosis, and healthy controls. Alongside PBMC samples, the set of 106 TCR-beta libraries contained longitudinal samples, technical triplicates, and paired CD4+ and CD8+ T-cell subsets that had been sorted. Longitudinal HAM/TSP donors and healthy donors each had 3 time-points at intervals of roughly 3-40 months. The cohort comprised about 68 subjects: about 15 HAM/TSP patients, some 35 multiple sclerosis patients and approximately 20 healthy controls.

cDNA was synthesized by template-switch 5'RACE using a primer with a 10-nucleotide random unique molecular identifier that tagged each TCR transcript. Every sequencing run covered 15-18 subjects and yielded more than 170 million TCR-beta sequences. The RNeasy kit was used to extract total RNA. The KAPA Real-time Library Amplification kit was used to amplify TCR-beta VDJ regions with primers for the TCR constant region and the 5'RACE anchor. A first PCR added sample indexes and Illumina adaptors, and a second PCR then raised library yield. After purification with Ampure beads, the TCR product of roughly 650 bp was size-selected on a 2% E-gel SizeSelection system. Before pooling, library quality was assessed on a Bioanalyzer, concentration was determined with Qubit, and library quantification was performed with the Kapa Library Quantification kit. An Illumina HiSeq 2500 sequenced the libraries paired-end 2 x 150 bp. To increase sequence diversity, about 25-31% phiX was spiked into each library pool. In the paper's pipeline: The quality-filtered reads were processed with the UMI-based MiGEC pipeline, whose error correction step removed more than 80% of the raw TCR sequences. IMGT germline references were used for aligning VDJ genes, and each clonotype was defined as a unique CDR3 amino acid sequence together with its V-J genes. Clonal expansion, Shannon diversity, and CDR3 relatedness (CalcPairwiseDistances, ClusterSamples) were evaluated with VDJtools, and phylogenetic trees were built with CLCbio workbench. Clones with at least 8 unique UMIs were defined as expanded, with this threshold being based on coefficient-of-variation modelling across technical triplicates. TCRdb itself trimmed the public reads at Q25 with fastp, ran MiXCR and retained productive beta chains. Rows are unified per CDR3 protein, each entry keeping the most common DNA and genes. The authors' filters were not applied to this entry. A total of tens of thousands of distinct CDR3 sequences appear in this sample, about 10% of them only once. The ten top clones hold 6.6% of the sample.

General findings and caveats noted by the study authors: Across subjects, expanded clones never shared an identical CDR3 amino acid sequence, which suggests that the TCR-beta repertoires in every group were private. TCR clonal expansion was highest in HAM/TSP patients and lowest in MS patients, with MS patients falling below even healthy controls.

The sample's time point label is to be understood as: longitudinal time-point 1 (baseline). Libraries from unsorted PBMCs were made from 2 million PBMCs kept in RNAlater at -80 degrees C until RNA extraction. PBMCs were separated from peripheral blood using Ficoll-Hypaque density gradient centrifugation and then cryopreserved in liquid nitrogen. This clonotype has at least ten counts. Its antigen has not been determined. Qualities for individual bases were not recorded, and no much larger clone is one base off. The trim is 4 bases for V and 0 bases for J, with a gap of 7 bases between the germline ends. From the germline V gene, CDR1 is MDHEN and CDR2 is SYDVKM. The CDR3, cysteine through phenylalanine, is 13 amino acids long. CDR3 DNA only is kept here, 39 bases in frame from base 1.

The sample was PBMCs. The source of this sequence is a male donor with HTLV-1-associated myelopathy (HAM/TSP). Recombination connected TRBV28 to TRBJ2-7, with an unclear D gene assignment. The DNA reads TGTGCCAGCAGTTGGCAGGTCTCCTACGAGCAGTACTTC. It is translated as CASSWQVSYEQYF.